A single sample gave rise to the 8 T cell receptor beta chains below, sequenced in a study of T cells after yellow fever vaccination. Each CDR3 protein gets one entry after TCRdb re-called the 5' RACE reads with MiXCR. The sample carries more than 450,000 distinct CDR3 sequences, roughly a fifth recorded once. The input for sequencing was PBMCs, taken less than 25 days after the first yellow fever vaccination. Receptors were obtained from a man younger than 35 who received the YFV17D yellow fever vaccine.

There are a few counts of this clonotype. V is TRBV15 and J is TRBJ2-5; D is possibly TRBD2 (6 bases). The CDR3 covers 15 residues. The ends were cut back, 3 bases at V and 2 bases at J, with 13 bases in the middle. CDR1 and CDR2 from the germline V gene are LNHNV and YYDKDF (reference sequence). CDR3 in DNA: TGTGCCACCAGCAGTGGGCTGGGGGGACAAGAGACCCAGTACTTC. This translates into CATSSGLGGQETQYF.

This clonotype appeared a few times. Here the CDR3 reads CASSEFAGTVNTEAFF. CDR3 DNA sequence: TGCGCCAGCAGTGAGTTCGCCGGGACGGTGAACACTGAAGCTTTCTTT. V and J are TRBV10-2 and TRBJ1-1, with a tentative D call TRBD1 (5 bases). Trimming cost V 1 base and J 0 bases, with 12 bases left between them. Germline assignment: CDR1 WSHSY and CDR2 SAAADI. The CDR3 extends over 16 amino acids.

This clonotype was seen only a few times. The V call is TRBV18, the J call TRBJ2-4; tentative D call: TRBD1 (5 bases). This CDR3 contains 13 residues. Germline CDR1 and CDR2: KGHSH and LQKENI. V lost 5 bases to trimming and J lost 7 bases, with 12 bases between them. CDR3 in DNA: TGTGCCAGCTCAGCAGACAGAGCGAACATTCAGTACTTC. Residues: CASSADRANIQYF.

The V call is TRBV7-8, the J call TRBJ2-2, with D unclear. Germline V lookup: CDR1 SGHVS, CDR2 FQNEAQ. This CDR3 has 17 residues. V was trimmed by 3 bases and J by 4 bases, leaving 18 bases between them. The CDR3 DNA reads TGTGCCAGCAGCTTTAGTCTGGACCCCAGACCCACCGGGGAGCTGTTTTTT. It yields the protein CASSFSLDPRPTGELFF.

The table lists this clonotype with a few counts. The V call is TRBV4-3, the J call TRBJ1-5, with 7 nucleotides matching TRBD1. This CDR3 comprises 15 residues. Germline assignment: CDR1 LGHNA and CDR2 YSLEER. With 0 bases clipped from V and 5 bases from J, the junction kept 4 bases outside the gene matches. The CDR3 region is CASSQEDRLDQPQHF. The CDR3 region has the DNA TGCGCCAGCAGCCAAGAGGACAGGTTAGATCAGCCCCAGCATTTT.

V gene TRBV6-1 combines with J gene TRBJ2-3; D remains ambiguous. Germline V gene lookup returns CDR1 MNHNS and CDR2 SASEGT. This CDR3 region has 13 residues. The germline V and J ends were trimmed by 2 bases and 4 bases, with 7 bases remaining between them. The CDR3 DNA follows: TGTGCCAGCAGTGAAAATATCCCAGATACGCAGTATTTT. Protein product: CASSENIPDTQYF.

The CDR3 reads CSVSALGDEQFF. The CDR3, as DNA: TGCAGCGTTTCCGCCCTCGGGGATGAGCAGTTCTTC. This chain uses TRBV29-1 with TRBJ2-1, with D possibly being TRBD2 (5 bases). This CDR3 is built from 12 residues. Trimming left V 5 bases short and J 8 bases short, with 13 bases between. Per germline, CDR1 SQVTM and CDR2 ANQGSEA.

This clonotype appeared once. The V call is TRBV19, the J call TRBJ2-7; 10 bases line up with TRBD2. The V and J ends lost 3 bases and 7 bases, in that order; junction bases with no gene match: 3. The CDR3 totals 13 residues. CDR1 and CDR2 from the germline V gene are LNHDA and SQIVND (reference sequence). The DNA for the CDR3 is TGTGCCAGTAGTATTGGACTAGCGGAGGAGCAGTACTTC. This sequence encodes CASSIGLAEEQYF.